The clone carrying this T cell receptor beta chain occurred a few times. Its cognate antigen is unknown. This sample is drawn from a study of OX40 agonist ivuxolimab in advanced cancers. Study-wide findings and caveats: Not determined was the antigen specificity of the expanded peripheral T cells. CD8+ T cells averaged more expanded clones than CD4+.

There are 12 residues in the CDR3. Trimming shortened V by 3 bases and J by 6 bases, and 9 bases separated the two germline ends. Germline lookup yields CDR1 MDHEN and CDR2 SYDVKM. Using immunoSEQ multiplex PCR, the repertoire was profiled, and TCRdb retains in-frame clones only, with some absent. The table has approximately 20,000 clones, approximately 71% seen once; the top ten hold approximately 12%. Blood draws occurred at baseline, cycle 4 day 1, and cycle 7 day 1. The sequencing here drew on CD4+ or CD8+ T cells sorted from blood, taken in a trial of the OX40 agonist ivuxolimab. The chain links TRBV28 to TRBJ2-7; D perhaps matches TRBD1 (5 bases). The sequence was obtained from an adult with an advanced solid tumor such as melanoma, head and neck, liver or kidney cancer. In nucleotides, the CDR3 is TGTGCCAGCAGTTTTCCGACAGCCGAGCAGTACTTC. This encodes CASSFPTAEQYF.